One and the same sample provided the 32 T cell receptor beta chains below, sequenced in a study of CD8+ T cells in alopecia areata. Sequencing templates came from extracted RNA that was reverse transcribed into cDNA. Using immunoSEQ multiplex PCR, the repertoire was profiled, and TCRdb retains in-frame clones only, with some absent. In the table there are 100,000 to 150,000 clones, roughly 50% of which are singletons. Sample: NKG2D-low CD8+ T cells sorted from blood. Receptor source: a human donor with alopecia areata.

This clone was detected only a few times. V is TRBV30 and J is TRBJ2-1; D is unclear. CDR1 GTSNPN and CDR2 SVGIG come from the germline V gene (reference sequence). The CDR3 sequence is 13 residues long. V gave up 2 bases and J gave up 5 bases, with 10 bases separating them. In nucleotides, the CDR3 is TGTGCCTGGAGTCTGGAGATCCACAATGAGCAGTTCTTC. Encoded protein: CAWSLEIHNEQFF.

This clone occurred a few times. The V gene is TRBV7-9, the J gene TRBJ2-7; possibly TRBD2 for D (7 bases). Trimming stripped 8 bases from V and 2 bases from J, with 16 bases between. This CDR3 is built from 14 residues. Germline CDR1 SEHNR, CDR2 FQNEAQ (reference sequence). CDR3 protein: CASGRQGRAYEQYF. CDR3 DNA: TGTGCCAGCGGGCGGCAGGGGAGGGCCTACGAGCAGTACTTC.

This clone was seen only a few times. This chain connects TRBV29-1 to TRBJ2-1, with D possibly TRBD2 on 6 matching bases. CDR3 length: 14 residues. Germline V gives CDR1 SQVTM, CDR2 ANQGSEA. The ends were cut back, 6 bases at V and 4 bases at J, with 16 bases in the middle. The CDR3 here is CSVVAASNYNEQFF. The CDR3 region has the DNA TGCAGCGTAGTAGCGGCTTCGAATTACAATGAGCAGTTCTTC.

This chain links TRBV4-1 with TRBJ1-2; maybe TRBD1 (6 bases). V shed 0 bases and J shed 8 bases, with 13 bases lying between them. CDR1 and CDR2 (germline): MGHRA, YSYEKL. CDR3 length: 14 amino acids. The CDR3 loop reads CASSQDLGGWGYTF. The CDR3 DNA follows: TGCGCCAGCAGCCAAGATCTAGGGGGTTGGGGCTACACCTTC.

The chain carries TRBV27 and TRBJ2-1; tentative D call: TRBD1 (6 bases). V lost 5 bases to trimming and J lost 5 bases, with 7 bases between them. Germline loops: CDR1 MNHEY, CDR2 SMNVEV (reference sequence). CDR3 size: 12 residues. The CDR3 DNA reads as TGTGCCAGCAGTCAGGGGAACAATGAGCAGTTCTTC. Translation gives CASSQGNNEQFF.

Only a few counts were recorded for this clone. V usage is TRBV29-1 and J usage is TRBJ1-4; TRBD1 is a possible D gene (5 bases). The germline V gene encodes CDR1 SQVTM and CDR2 ANQGSEA. This CDR3 contains 13 residues. V was cut by 7 bases and J by 11 bases, with 20 bases left in between. The CDR3 reads CSAQGGAVEKLFF. CDR3 in DNA: TGCAGCGCCCAAGGTGGGGCGGTGGAGAAACTGTTTTTT.

The genes are TRBV28 and TRBJ2-4; 7 positions agree with TRBD1. The CDR3 is 14 residues long. Germline-derived CDR1 and CDR2 are MDHEN and SYDVKM. The trim removed 2 bases at V and 8 bases at J, leaving 6 bases unmatched. This CDR3 is CASSLAIGTDIQYF. In DNA form, the CDR3 reads TGTGCCAGCAGTTTAGCTATAGGGACAGACATTCAGTACTTC.

V usage is TRBV5-1 and J usage is TRBJ1-1; D is undetermined. V lost 5 bases and J lost 3, with 11 bases in between. Germline V gene lookup returns CDR1 SGHRS and CDR2 YFSETQ. The CDR3 is 13 residues long. CDR3: CASSFDKDTEAFF. DNA for the CDR3: TGCGCCAGCAGTTTCGACAAGGACACTGAAGCTTTCTTT.

V usage is TRBV27 and J usage is TRBJ2-7, with 12 bases matching TRBD2. Germline V gene lookup returns CDR1 MNHEY and CDR2 SMNVEV (reference sequence). Germline trimming cut 5 bases from V and 12 bases from J; bases unmatched to any gene: 14. The CDR3 is 15 residues long. The chain's CDR3 is CASSTWTSGTSVRYF. CDR3 coding DNA: TGTGCCAGCAGTACCTGGACTAGCGGGACCTCCGTTAGGTACTTC.

The chain combines TRBV13 with TRBJ2-1; D may correspond to TRBD1 or TRBD2 (5 bases each). CDR3 length equals 14 residues. In germline, CDR1 is PRHDT, CDR2 FYEKMQ (reference sequence). The germline V and J ends were trimmed by 5 bases and 5 bases, with 13 bases remaining between them. The chain's CDR3 is CASSPGTDDNEQFF. DNA for the CDR3: TGTGCCAGCAGCCCCGGGACCGATGACAATGAGCAGTTCTTC.

This chain uses TRBV29-1 with TRBJ2-5; 10 bases map to TRBD1. Germline CDR1 is SQVTM and CDR2 is ANQGSEA. With V trimmed by 6 bases and J by 1 base, 5 bases remained unmatched. The CDR3 is 14 residues long. CDR3 coding DNA: TGCAGCGTGCTTGGGACAGGGGTCCAAGAGACCCAGTACTTC. Translating it yields CSVLGTGVQETQYF.

V gene TRBV7-2 combines with J gene TRBJ1-5; possibly TRBD1 for D (5 bases). There are 13 residues in the CDR3. Germline V gene sequence: CDR1 SGHTA, CDR2 FQGNSA. Trimming took off 4 bases at V and 4 bases at J, with 8 bases between the two ends. As DNA, the CDR3 is TGTGCCAGCAGCTATCACAGGAATCAGCCCCAGCATTTT. Its translation is CASSYHRNQPQHF.

This chain connects TRBV23-1 to TRBJ2-7; 9 bases agree with TRBD2. TRBV23-1 is flagged as an ORF with uncertain function. Unmatched junction bases numbered 7, after V lost 6 bases and J lost 1 base. This CDR3 is 15 amino acids long. The CDR3 DNA is TGCGCCAGCAGGCTAGCGGGGTATCGATCCTACGAGCAGTACTTC. It is translated as CASRLAGYRSYEQYF.

The table lists this clone with a count of one. This chain uses TRBV9 with TRBJ2-3; weak D call: TRBD2 (6 bases). V lost 0 bases and J lost 1, with 12 bases in between. This CDR3 is 16 amino acids long. The germline gives CDR1 SGDLS, CDR2 YYNGEE. The CDR3 sequence is CASSVGRDSRTDTQYF. In DNA, the CDR3 is TGTGCCAGCAGCGTAGGACGGGACTCCCGCACAGATACGCAGTATTTT.

The genes are TRBV20-1 and TRBJ2-1; no firm D call. Germline values: CDR1 DFQATT, CDR2 SNEGSKA (reference sequence). Trimming shortened V by 6 bases and J by 5 bases, and 8 bases separated the two germline ends. This CDR3 is built from 11 residues. The CDR3 sequence is CSATPDNEQFF. The CDR3 DNA reads as TGCAGTGCAACACCGGACAATGAGCAGTTCTTC.

The J gene is TRBJ2-3, the V gene TRBV23-1; tentative D call: TRBD1 (5 bases). TRBV23-1 is an ORF; its function is uncertain. The CDR3 totals 10 residues. V shed 11 bases and J shed 6 bases, with 9 bases lying between them. The DNA of the CDR3 is TGCGCCCCAGGGCGTGATACGCAGTATTTT. Its translation is CAPGRDTQYF.

This clone was detected a few times. The chain has TRBV6-4 and TRBJ2-2; D uncertain. Germline V lookup: CDR1 MRHNA, CDR2 SNTAGT. V lost 4 bases and J lost 2, with 5 bases in between. This CDR3 spans 13 amino acids. Written as DNA, the CDR3 is TGTGCCAGCAGTGTAGATAACACCGGGGAGCTGTTTTTT. Amino acids: CASSVDNTGELFF.

This clone was seen more than once but under ten times. The chain combines TRBV6-6 with TRBJ2-7; 7 positions match TRBD2. Germline lookup yields CDR1 MNHNY and CDR2 SVGAGI (reference sequence). The CDR3 has 12 residues. Unmatched junction bases numbered 3, after V lost 9 bases and J lost 1 base. The CDR3 sequence is CASWEGSYEQYF. The CDR3 nucleotides read TGTGCCAGTTGGGAGGGGTCCTACGAGCAGTACTTC.

This clone has just a few counts. This chain joins TRBV7-9 and TRBJ2-1, with 9 bases fitting TRBD2. The CDR3 has 14 residues. With V trimmed by 7 bases and J by 4 bases, 5 bases remained unmatched. CDR1 SEHNR and CDR2 FQNEAQ come from the germline V gene (reference sequence). The CDR3 loop is CASIGREGYNEQFF. As DNA, the CDR3 is TGTGCCAGCATTGGGCGGGAGGGATACAATGAGCAGTTCTTC.

This chain connects TRBV4-1 to TRBJ2-2; unclear D gene. With 0 bases removed from V and 6 bases from J, the gap between germline ends came to 5 bases. In germline, CDR1 is MGHRA, CDR2 YSYEKL. CDR3 size: 13 residues. This CDR3 is CASSQDRPGELFF. CDR3 sequence (DNA): TGCGCCAGCAGCCAAGATCGCCCCGGGGAGCTGTTTTTT.

The chain is built from TRBV6-1 and TRBJ2-5, with D perhaps given as TRBD1 or TRBD2 (5 bases each). V was cut by 3 bases and J by 5 bases, with 16 bases left in between. This CDR3 is built from 15 residues. The germline V gene encodes CDR1 MNHNS and CDR2 SASEGT. CDR3 region: CASSEGGSGAETQYF. The CDR3, as DNA: TGTGCCAGCAGTGAGGGTGGTTCCGGGGCCGAGACCCAGTACTTC.

There are a few counts of this clone. J is TRBJ2-1 and V is TRBV28, with TRBD1 matching over 8 bases. The length of the CDR3 is 16 residues. Germline trimming cut 6 bases from V and 5 bases from J; bases unmatched to any gene: 12. Germline CDR1 MDHEN, CDR2 SYDVKM. The CDR3 sequence is CASSGSGTGTHNEQFF. For the CDR3, the DNA is TGTGCCAGCAGCGGCTCCGGGACAGGCACCCACAATGAGCAGTTCTTC.

The V and J genes are TRBV29-1 and TRBJ2-7; tentatively, D is TRBD1 (6 bases). Germline CDR1 is SQVTM and CDR2 is ANQGSEA. Trimming removed 4 bases at V and 3 bases at J, with 19 bases between. The length of the CDR3 is 15 residues. The CDR3 sequence is CSVGHARTVHYEQYF. As DNA, the CDR3 is TGCAGCGTTGGGCATGCGCGGACAGTACACTACGAGCAGTACTTC.

This clone has only a few counts. This chain connects TRBV30 to TRBJ2-7; TRBD1 matches 8 bases. Per germline, CDR1 GTSNPN and CDR2 SVGIG (reference sequence). V lost 0 bases to trimming and J lost 5 bases; unmatched junction nucleotides: 6. This CDR3 is 14 amino acids long. CDR3 bases: TGTGCCTGGAGTGTACTGGCAGGGGGCGACGAGCAGTACTTC. It translates to CAWSVLAGGDEQYF.

This chain connects TRBV4-1 to TRBJ2-5; 7 nucleotides line up with TRBD2. This CDR3 contains 11 residues. Germline V CDR1 and CDR2: MGHRA, YSYEKL. Trimming removed 8 bases from V and 3 bases from J; junction bases left unmatched: 0. The CDR3 loop reads CASGGEETQYF. CDR3 nucleotide sequence: TGCGCCAGCGGGGGGGAAGAGACCCAGTACTTC.

This clone was seen a few times. The chain recombines TRBV28 with TRBJ2-3; D is possibly TRBD2 (5 bases). The CDR3 loop spans 17 amino acids. Trimming removed 5 bases at V and 0 bases at J, with 18 bases between. Germline CDR1 and CDR2: MDHEN and SYDVKM. This CDR3 reads CASSPLTDWTSTDTQYF. The DNA for the CDR3 is TGTGCCAGCAGTCCCCTTACGGACTGGACTAGCACAGATACGCAGTATTTT.

The CDR3 DNA reads as TGTGCCAGCAGCGAGGGACAGGGCATGGAGACCCAGTACTTC. Protein: CASSEGQGMETQYF. This chain connects TRBV2 to TRBJ2-5, with 9 bases lining up with TRBD1. From germline, CDR1 is SNHLY and CDR2 FYNNEI. This CDR3 spans 14 amino acids. V dropped 6 bases and J dropped 5; count of bases not matched to a gene: 7.

The chain joins TRBV29-1 to TRBJ2-7; 8 bases are shared with TRBD1. The CDR3 runs 14 residues. Germline V gene data show CDR1 as SQVTM and CDR2 as ANQGSEA. J was trimmed by 7 bases and V by 7 bases; bases with no gene match: 15. CDR3 nucleotides: TGCAGCGCCGCCCACCAGGGGGCAGAGGTTGAGCAGTACTTC. Amino acid sequence: CSAAHQGAEVEQYF.

V usage is TRBV27 and J usage is TRBJ2-5; 11 bases agree with TRBD2. V dropped 0 bases and J dropped 1; count of bases not matched to a gene: 10. This CDR3 is built from 19 residues. The germline gives CDR1 MNHEY, CDR2 SMNVEV (reference sequence). The CDR3 loop is CASSLSQLAGAATQETQYF. CDR3 DNA sequence: TGTGCCAGCAGTTTATCGCAACTAGCGGGGGCCGCGACCCAAGAGACCCAGTACTTC.

The V gene is TRBV29-1, the J gene TRBJ2-7; 7 positions agree with TRBD2. CDR1 is SQVTM and CDR2 is ANQGSEA in the germline V gene. V gave up 0 bases and J gave up 6 bases; unmatched junction bases: 8. This CDR3 spans 14 amino acids. The CDR3 nucleotides are TGCAGCGTTGAAGATCCACTGGGAGGGGCCGAGCAGTACTTC. Protein product: CSVEDPLGGAEQYF.

This clone turned up a few times. The V gene is TRBV14, the J gene TRBJ2-1; D possibly corresponds to TRBD2 (6 bases). Trimming shortened V by 5 bases and J by 1 base, and 12 bases separated the two germline ends. Per the germline V gene, CDR1 is SGHDN and CDR2 is FVKESK. There are 15 residues in the CDR3. Here the CDR3 reads CASSSGEGSYNEQFF. In DNA, the CDR3 is TGTGCCAGCAGCTCGGGAGAAGGTTCCTACAATGAGCAGTTCTTC.

The rearrangement links TRBV5-6 to TRBJ2-1, with unresolved D. CDR3 length: 12 residues. Trimming took 1 base from V and 5 from J, leaving 4 bases between them. CDR1 is SGHDT and CDR2 is YYEEEE in the germline V gene. This CDR3 reads CASSLQDNEQFF. The CDR3 nucleotides read TGTGCCAGCAGCTTGCAGGACAATGAGCAGTTCTTC.